These 10 T cell receptor beta chains share one sample of origin, sequenced in a study of PD-1 blockade in classical Hodgkin lymphoma. Time point of the sample: cycle 4 day 1 (C4D1), after around six weeks of nivolumab. Relapses following autologous stem cell transplantation were seen in all patients, with brentuximab vedotin exposure varying. CD4+ T cells were purified from thawed PBMCs by magnetic negative selection. Measured with immunoSEQ multiplex PCR; TCRdb has only the in-frame clones, and not every one. The sample holds about 30,000 clones, more than 85% seen once. This specimen was CD4+ T cells from blood, taken before the fourth cycle of nivolumab. The receptors derive from a human donor with classical Hodgkin lymphoma.

The rearrangement links TRBV5-5 to TRBJ1-3; D gene unclear. Trimming cost V 1 base and J 3 bases, with 8 bases left between them. Germline lookup yields CDR1 SGHKS and CDR2 YYEKEE (reference sequence). This CDR3 contains 14 residues. For the CDR3, the DNA is TGTGCCAGCAGCTTGCCCCGGGGTGGAAACACCATATATTTT. The encoded protein is CASSLPRGGNTIYF.

The chain has TRBV27 and TRBJ2-7; D is uncertain. V lost 4 bases and J 3 bases, leaving 10 bases between the germline ends. Germline loops: CDR1 MNHEY, CDR2 SMNVEV (reference sequence). The CDR3 runs to 13 residues. The CDR3 is CASSSSMGYEQYF. The CDR3 coding sequence is TGTGCCAGCAGTTCGTCAATGGGCTACGAGCAGTACTTC.

The CDR3 bases are TGCGCCAGCAGTGATAGCCCCCAGTACAATGAGCAGTTCTTC. Its protein product is CASSDSPQYNEQFF. The rearrangement links TRBV10-1 to TRBJ2-1; D is ambiguous. This CDR3 is built from 14 residues. Trimming shortened V by 3 bases and J by 4 bases, and 10 bases separated the two germline ends. From germline, CDR1 is WNHNN and CDR2 SYGVQD (reference sequence).

The V call is TRBV18, the J call TRBJ1-2; the match to TRBD1 covers 7 bases. Trimming removed 4 bases from V and 2 bases from J; junction bases left unmatched: 1. The germline CDR1 and CDR2 sequences are KGHSH and LQKENI. The CDR3 runs 13 residues. CDR3 protein: CASSQDRNYGYTF. The CDR3 nucleotides are TGTGCCAGCTCACAGGACAGGAACTATGGCTACACCTTC.

For the CDR3, the DNA is TGCGCCAGCAGCTTGGGTCTGGGGAGTTCCAATGAGCAGTTCTTC. This gives the protein CASSLGLGSSNEQFF. J is TRBJ2-1 and V is TRBV5-1, with a tentative D call TRBD2 (5 bases). There are 15 residues in the CDR3. Germline CDR1 SGHRS, CDR2 YFSETQ. Trimming pared 0 bases from V and 6 bases from J, leaving 13 bases between.

The chain employs TRBV2 and TRBJ2-3; D might be TRBD1 or TRBD2, each matching 5 bases. Germline CDR1 SNHLY, CDR2 FYNNEI. V was trimmed by 4 bases and J by 6 bases, leaving 11 bases between them. The CDR3 has 13 amino acids. CDR3 DNA sequence: TGTGCCAGCAGTGGGACCTGGGGGGATACGCAGTATTTT. Protein sequence: CASSGTWGDTQYF.

The chain combines TRBV10-3 with TRBJ2-1, with no clear D. The germline gives CDR1 ENHRY, CDR2 SYGVKD. The CDR3 runs 16 residues. The V end was cut by 3 bases, the J end by 4 bases, with 16 bases between. CDR3 DNA sequence: TGTGCCATCAGTGAACGACCCACGGATACATACAATGAGCAGTTCTTC. As protein: CAISERPTDTYNEQFF.

This rearrangement joins TRBV11-2 to TRBJ2-2; perhaps TRBD2 as D (6 bases). CDR1 and CDR2 (germline): SGHAT, FQNNGV. V was clipped by 1 base and J by 4 bases, with 16 bases between them. The length of the CDR3 is 17 residues. The CDR3, as DNA: TGTGCCAGCAGCTTAGGTTTTTTGCAGGGAGGCACCGGGGAGCTGTTTTTT. As protein: CASSLGFLQGGTGELFF. Together with reference TRBV11-2 and TRBJ2-2, the CDR3 gives the full variable domain: EAGVAQSPRYKIIEKRQSVAFWCNPISGHATLYWYQQILGQGPKLLIQFQNNGVVDDSQLPKDRFSAERLKGVDSTLKIQPAKLEDSAVYLCASSLGFLQGGTGELFFGEGSRLTVL.

This clone appeared a few times. The CDR3 nucleotides read TGCGCCAGCAGTGATTCCGCAAGGGGTACTAATTCACCCCTCCACTTT. Translated: CASSDSARGTNSPLHF. This sequence joins TRBV10-1 and TRBJ1-6; tentative D call: TRBD1 (5 bases). From germline, CDR1 is WNHNN and CDR2 SYGVQD (reference sequence). Trimming left V 3 bases short and J 6 bases short, with 15 bases between. This CDR3 region has 16 residues.

The chain joins TRBV7-9 to TRBJ2-2; the D call may be TRBD1 or TRBD2 (5 bases each). The CDR3 length is 15 residues. V lost 10 bases and J 1 base, leaving 16 bases between the germline ends. CDR1 and CDR2 (germline): SEHNR, FQNEAQ (reference sequence). CDR3 protein: CATGGGAVNTGELFF. For the CDR3, the DNA is TGTGCCACCGGAGGTGGGGCGGTGAACACCGGGGAGCTGTTTTTT.